The source of this TCR beta chain is a study of beta chain features in type 1 diabetes. The wider study: Across the samples, over 85 million sorted cells were examined in total.

The study reverse transcribed the entire isolated RNA, so it sequenced expressed TCRB transcripts. Clones were sequenced by immunoSEQ multiplex PCR, and TCRdb holds only the in-frame ones, with some missing. The sample lists 250,000 or so clones; about 71% were seen once. The CDR3 runs to 11 residues. Germline CDR1 GTSNPN, CDR2 SVGIG (reference sequence). Trimming took off 0 bases at V and 12 bases at J, with 9 bases between the two ends. Whole-study findings and limits: It was possible that PCR favored shorter templates, equally so in patients and controls. A greater similarity of naive, central memory and Treg TCRB repertoires was seen among patients than among healthy donors.

Of note for this clone: The antigen remains unidentified.

Sequencing was performed on naive CD4+ T cells from blood. The chain couples TRBV30 to TRBJ2-1, with D possibly TRBD2 on 6 matching bases. The source of this sequence is a man younger than 40 in good health. The DNA for the CDR3 is TGTGCCTGGAGTGTGGAGGGTCTGCAGTTCTTC. Translation: CAWSVEGLQFF.